This record looks at one TCR beta chain sequence and its context. Its specificity is not known. Ten milliliters of peripheral blood were drawn from each donor. Per sample, at least 6 micrograms of total RNA were extracted. The entry originates in a study of blood T cells in healthy people across ages. Study conclusions and caveats: Per million T cells, TCR beta diversity dropped about linearly as age rose. Any changes in expanded clonotypes were possibly confounded, as donor CMV status remained unknown.

The authors ran a second PCR of 7 to 11 cycles using a sample-barcoded 5' primer and a J-beta primer mix. One entry per CDR3 protein, called by TCRdb with MiXCR from the 5' RACE reads. Of fewer than 1,000,000 distinct CDR3 sequences listed, 40% to 50% are singletons. Trimming at V came to 6 bases and at J to 5 bases, leaving 7 bases not matched to a gene. There are 14 residues in the CDR3. The germline V gene has CDR1 MNHEY and CDR2 SVGEGT. The sequencing sample was made of blood. The V and J genes are TRBV6-2 or TRBV6-3 and TRBJ2-7; TRBD1 aligns across 10 bases. This receptor was identified in a man aged 55 to 69 in good health. CDR3 in amino acids: CASRTGTGEHEQYF. The CDR3 bases are TGTGCCAGCAGAACCGGGACAGGGGAGCACGAGCAGTACTTC.